Sequencing of this T cell receptor beta chain was carried out in a study of blood T cell repertoires in COVID-19. Study-level background: Some COVID-19 samples were acute and others convalescent; all came from the United States, Italy and Spain.

In the original workflow: Amplification of reference gene primers provided the estimated nucleated cell counts. Here immunoSEQ multiplex PCR was the method, and the copy in TCRdb shows in-frame clones only, minus some. V and J calls and clone size follow that table, whereas D and trimming were derived from the DNA. The top ten clones hold under 6.5% of a sample with 99,000 or so clones, 90% to 95% of them seen once. V was pared by 5 bases and J by 5 bases, with 9 bases between. Germline V gives CDR1 ENHRY, CDR2 SYGVKD. This CDR3 is built from 13 residues. The receptor was derived from a human donor in a cohort sampled during active COVID-19. This chain uses TRBV10-3 with TRBJ1-4; D is perhaps TRBD1 (5 bases). Sequencing used peripheral blood. The CDR3 here is CAISRQSNEKLFF. CDR3 bases: TGTGCCATCAGTCGACAGAGCAATGAAAAACTGTTTTTT.